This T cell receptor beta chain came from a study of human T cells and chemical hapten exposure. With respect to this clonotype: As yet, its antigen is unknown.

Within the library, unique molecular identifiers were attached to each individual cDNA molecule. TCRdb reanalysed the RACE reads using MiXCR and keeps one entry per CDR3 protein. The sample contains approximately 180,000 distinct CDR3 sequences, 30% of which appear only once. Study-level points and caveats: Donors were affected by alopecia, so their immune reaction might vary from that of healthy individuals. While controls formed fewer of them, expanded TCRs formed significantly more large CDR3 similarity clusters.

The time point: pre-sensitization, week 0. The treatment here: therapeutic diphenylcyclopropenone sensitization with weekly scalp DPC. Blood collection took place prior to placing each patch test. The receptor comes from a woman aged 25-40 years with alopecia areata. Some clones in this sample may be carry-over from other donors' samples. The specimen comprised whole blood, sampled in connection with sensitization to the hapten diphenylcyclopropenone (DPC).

The chain's CDR3 is CSAQSGSSGVSYEQYF. CDR3 in DNA: TGCAGTGCCCAAAGTGGATCGAGCGGGGTCTCCTACGAGCAGTACTTC. This chain links TRBV20-1 with TRBJ2-7, with TRBD2 identical over 7 bases. The J segment lost 0 bases and the V segment lost 6 bases, leaving 14 bases of the junction unmatched. This CDR3 is 16 amino acids long. CDR1 and CDR2 from the germline V gene are DFQATT and SNEGSKA (reference sequence).